Shown below are 30 T cell receptor beta chains from a single sample sequenced in a study of blood T cell repertoires in COVID-19. Repertoires were generated with immunoSEQ multiplex PCR, while TCRdb's copy carries only in-frame clones and drops some. The data hold about 59,000 clones, with approximately 78% observed a single time. Material for sequencing was peripheral blood. The receptors were sampled from a man at least 80 years old with acute or convalescent COVID-19.

J is TRBJ1-6 and V is TRBV10-2; D might be TRBD1 (5 bases). Trimming stripped 2 bases from V and 5 bases from J, with 16 bases between. This CDR3 has 17 amino acids. Germline V gene lookup returns CDR1 WSHSY and CDR2 SAAADI. CDR3 protein: CASSEVQGPANNSPLHF. The DNA for the CDR3 is TGCGCCAGCAGTGAGGTGCAGGGCCCGGCCAATAATTCACCCCTCCACTTT.

This rearrangement joins TRBV27 to TRBJ2-7, with 7 bases that match TRBD2. This CDR3 spans 14 amino acids. CDR1 and CDR2 (germline): MNHEY, SMNVEV (reference sequence). V was clipped by 2 bases and J by 4 bases; unmatched bases: 5. In DNA form, the CDR3 reads TGTGCCAGCAGTTTAAAAGGGACTAAATACGAGCAGTACTTC. It codes for CASSLKGTKYEQYF.

V is TRBV27 and J is TRBJ2-7; 10 positions match TRBD1. V gave up 8 bases and J gave up 4 bases; unmatched junction bases: 11. CDR1 MNHEY and CDR2 SMNVEV come from the germline V gene (reference sequence). This CDR3 spans 15 amino acids. CDR3 in amino acids: CASRQWGGQGYEQYF. The CDR3 bases are TGTGCCAGCCGACAATGGGGGGGACAGGGGTACGAGCAGTACTTC.

In its sample, this clone was seen a few times. The rearrangement links TRBV19 to TRBJ2-2; 10 nucleotides agree with TRBD2. Per the germline V gene, CDR1 is LNHDA and CDR2 is SQIVND (reference sequence). The CDR3 sequence is 15 residues long. Losses at the gene ends were 7 bases for V and 5 bases for J; bases not matched to a gene: 7. Here the CDR3 DNA reads TGTGCCAGTACCCTAAGCGGGAGGGGGACCGGGGAGCTGTTTTTT. Protein product: CASTLSGRGTGELFF.

The gene calls are TRBV28 and TRBJ1-2, with D possibly being TRBD1 (5 bases). Germline lookup yields CDR1 MDHEN and CDR2 SYDVKM. CDR3 length: 13 residues. V lost 2 bases and J 5 bases, leaving 9 bases between the germline ends. The CDR3 spells CASSLGQGYGYTF. The DNA for the CDR3 is TGTGCCAGCAGTTTAGGGCAGGGTTATGGCTACACCTTC.

The chain carries TRBV9 and TRBJ2-2; D is possibly TRBD2 (6 bases). CDR3 length: 15 amino acids. Trimming took 0 bases from V and 5 from J, leaving 11 bases between them. Germline values: CDR1 SGDLS, CDR2 YYNGEE. CDR3 coding DNA: TGTGCCAGCAGCGTAGTCGGGGGAGCGACCGGGGAGCTGTTTTTT. Its protein product is CASSVVGGATGELFF. The entire variable domain, with the rest obtained from reference TRBV9 and TRBJ2-2, is as follows: DSGVTQTPKHLITATGQRVTLRCSPRSGDLSVYWYQQSLDQGLQFLIQYYNGEERAKGNILERFSAQQFPDLHSELNLSSLELGDSALYFCASSVVGGATGELFFGEGSRLTVL.

This clone was detected only a few times. The chain links TRBV30 to TRBJ2-6, with 7 bases fitting TRBD1. The CDR3 covers 15 residues. Germline CDR1 reads GTSNPN; CDR2 reads SVGIG (reference sequence). Losses at the gene ends were 4 bases for V and 0 bases for J; bases not matched to a gene: 3. The DNA of the CDR3 is TGTGCCTGGACAGGGGGTAACTCTGGGGCCAACGTCCTGACTTTC. Translation gives CAWTGGNSGANVLTF.

The chain recombines TRBV5-1 with TRBJ1-6; maybe TRBD1 (6 bases). Germline CDR1 SGHRS, CDR2 YFSETQ. The germline V and J ends were trimmed by 0 bases and 7 bases, with 11 bases remaining between them. The CDR3 totals 15 residues. CDR3 in amino acids: CASSLAAGENSPLHF. The CDR3 DNA follows: TGCGCCAGCAGCTTGGCCGCAGGGGAGAATTCACCCCTCCACTTT.

The chain combines TRBV13 with TRBJ2-1, with D possibly being TRBD1 (6 bases). Germline-derived CDR1 and CDR2 are PRHDT and FYEKMQ (reference sequence). V gave up 5 bases and J gave up 1 base, with 12 bases separating them. The CDR3 is 15 residues long. Here the CDR3 reads CASSKDRRSYNEQFF. CDR3 bases: TGTGCCAGCAGCAAGGACAGAAGGTCCTACAATGAGCAGTTCTTC.

The chain carries TRBV7-3 and TRBJ2-1; 15 bases match TRBD2. V was pared by 5 bases and J by 6 bases, with 17 bases of the junction left unmatched. Per germline, CDR1 SGHTA and CDR2 FQGTGA. This CDR3 has 20 amino acids. CDR3 loop: CASSTTGGLAGGNGFNEQFF. The CDR3 nucleotides are TGTGCCAGCAGCACAACGGGCGGACTAGCGGGAGGGAATGGGTTCAATGAGCAGTTCTTC.

This clone has just a few counts. The chain couples TRBV27 to TRBJ2-1; 12 positions agree with TRBD2. J gave up 6 bases and V 5 bases, and 8 bases lay outside the gene matches. In germline, CDR1 is MNHEY, CDR2 SMNVEV (reference sequence). The CDR3 totals 16 residues. The DNA for the CDR3 is TGTGCCAGCAGTCAAAGACTAGCGGGGGTTTTCAATGAGCAGTTCTTC. Its protein is CASSQRLAGVFNEQFF.

This clone was observed a few times. The chain carries TRBV19 and TRBJ2-2; 10 bases fit TRBD1. V gave up 1 base and J gave up 6 bases; unmatched junction bases: 2. This CDR3 is 15 amino acids long. Germline V gene lookup returns CDR1 LNHDA and CDR2 SQIVND (reference sequence). As DNA, the CDR3 is TGTGCCAGTAGTATAGGACAGGGGGCGGCCGGGGAGCTGTTTTTT. Translation gives CASSIGQGAAGELFF.

V gene TRBV6-6 combines with J gene TRBJ1-5; TRBD1 agrees at 7 bases. The CDR3 is 18 residues long. In germline, CDR1 is MNHNY, CDR2 SVGAGI (reference sequence). V lost 5 bases, J lost 4 bases, and 17 bases stayed unmatched. CDR3 amino acids: CASSRYNNPTGQNQPQHF. In DNA, the CDR3 is TGTGCCAGCAGTCGCTACAACAATCCGACAGGGCAGAATCAGCCCCAGCATTTT.

The gene calls are TRBV7-7 and TRBJ2-2; 13 bases are a match to TRBD2. The CDR3 is 16 amino acids. J was trimmed by 4 bases and V by 5 bases; bases with no gene match: 4. Looked up from germline, CDR1 is SSHAT and CDR2 is FNYEAQ (reference sequence). CDR3 nucleotide sequence: TGTGCCAGCAGCATGGGACTAGCGGGGACCACCGGGGAGCTGTTTTTT. This sequence encodes CASSMGLAGTTGELFF.

The chain joins TRBV10-1 to TRBJ1-1; TRBD1 is a possible D gene (6 bases). CDR1 is WNHNN, CDR2 SYGVQD, per germline (reference sequence). This CDR3 has 13 amino acids. V was shortened by 9 bases and J by 1 base, with 12 bases between the two germline ends. The CDR3 coding sequence is TGCGCCAGTCGACCGGGACAGAACACTGAAGCTTTCTTT. It yields the protein CASRPGQNTEAFF.

This clone was seen once. V is TRBV29-1 and J is TRBJ1-2, with TRBD1 matching 7 bases. Germline V CDR1 and CDR2: SQVTM, ANQGSEA. V gave up 3 bases and J gave up 3 bases; unmatched junction bases: 4. The CDR3 loop spans 13 amino acids. CDR3 amino acids: CSVEDRPYYGYTF. In DNA form, the CDR3 reads TGCAGCGTTGAGGACAGGCCTTACTATGGCTACACCTTC.

This clone has only one observation. The gene calls are TRBV19 and TRBJ1-2, with TRBD1 identical over 11 bases. This CDR3 contains 15 residues. V was clipped by 6 bases and J by 3 bases; unmatched bases: 6. Germline assignment: CDR1 LNHDA and CDR2 SQIVND (reference sequence). In DNA form, the CDR3 reads TGTGCCAGTAGCGGACAGGGGGCGCGGGACTATGGCTACACCTTC. It codes for CASSGQGARDYGYTF.

This clone was detected once. This chain links TRBV15 with TRBJ1-2; D gene unclear. This CDR3 comprises 15 residues. Germline-derived CDR1 and CDR2 are LNHNV and YYDKDF (reference sequence). Trimming cost V 5 bases and J 4 bases, with 17 bases left between them. CDR3 amino acids: CATSRGSGHPYGYTF. CDR3 nucleotides: TGTGCCACCAGCCGAGGGTCAGGCCACCCCTATGGCTACACCTTC.

This clone was recorded a few times. The rearrangement links TRBV18 to TRBJ1-1; 8 bases are shared with TRBD1. The CDR3 loop spans 15 amino acids. V shed 1 base, J shed 1 base, and the junction held 2 bases outside the gene matches. Germline loops: CDR1 KGHSH, CDR2 LQKENI. CDR3 DNA sequence: TGTGCCAGCTCACCACAAACAGGGGGGAACACTGAAGCTTTCTTT. This sequence encodes CASSPQTGGNTEAFF.

This sequence joins TRBV3-1 (or the pseudogene TRBV3-2) and TRBJ2-5; unclear D gene. Trimming stripped 1 base from V and 1 base from J, with 7 bases between. The CDR3 length is 14 residues. Germline lookup yields CDR1 LGHDT and CDR2 YNNKEL (reference sequence). The CDR3 DNA reads as TGTGCCAGCAGCCAAGGTTTCGGCCAAGAGACCCAGTACTTC. This translates into CASSQGFGQETQYF.

This sequence joins TRBV19 and TRBJ1-6; no reliable D call. V lost 5 bases to trimming and J lost 3 bases, with 8 bases between them. CDR3 length equals 14 residues. Germline V gives CDR1 LNHDA, CDR2 SQIVND (reference sequence). CDR3 bases: TGTGCCAGTAGTGGAAACTACTATAATTCACCCCTCCACTTT. It encodes CASSGNYYNSPLHF.

The gene calls are TRBV5-1 and TRBJ1-2; D might be TRBD1 (5 bases). V was trimmed by 0 bases and J by 7 bases, leaving 13 bases between them. This CDR3 spans 14 amino acids. In germline, CDR1 is SGHRS, CDR2 YFSETQ. The CDR3 DNA follows: TGCGCCAGCAGCTTGGATCAGGGCCAGGGTGGCTACACCTTC. Protein sequence: CASSLDQGQGGYTF.

The V call is TRBV30, the J call TRBJ1-2; maybe TRBD1 (5 bases). The V end was cut by 4 bases, the J end by 3 bases, with 27 bases between. CDR3 length: 18 residues. Looked up from germline, CDR1 is GTSNPN and CDR2 is SVGIG (reference sequence). This CDR3 reads CAWTHRGGYPIPDYGYTF. The CDR3 DNA is TGTGCCTGGACTCACCGGGGGGGGTATCCTATCCCCGACTATGGCTACACCTTC.

This rearrangement joins TRBV5-1 to TRBJ1-6; D might be TRBD1 (5 bases). CDR1 is SGHRS and CDR2 is YFSETQ in the germline V gene. There are 13 residues in the CDR3. Trimming removed 0 bases from V and 8 bases from J, with 6 bases in between. CDR3 sequence reads: CASSLAGYSPLHF. CDR3 sequence (DNA): TGCGCCAGCAGCTTGGCAGGGTATTCACCCCTCCACTTT.

The chain combines TRBV2 with TRBJ1-1, with TRBD1 as a possible D gene (5 bases). Germline V gene data show CDR1 as SNHLY and CDR2 as FYNNEI. This CDR3 has 17 amino acids. Trimming left V 5 bases short and J 0 bases short, with 19 bases between. The CDR3 here is CASSFRSGSGMNTEAFF. The DNA of the CDR3 is TGTGCCAGCAGTTTCCGGTCAGGGTCGGGTATGAACACTGAAGCTTTCTTT.

This chain connects TRBV19 to TRBJ2-1; TRBD1 is a possible D gene (6 bases). Germline CDR1 is LNHDA and CDR2 is SQIVND (reference sequence). V lost 4 bases and J lost 0, with 10 bases in between. The CDR3 totals 15 residues. The CDR3 reads CASSSRGISYNEQFF. The CDR3 DNA is TGTGCCAGTAGTAGCAGGGGTATCTCCTACAATGAGCAGTTCTTC.

The chain combines TRBV10-3 with TRBJ2-3; D might be TRBD1 (5 bases). V lost 2 bases and J 2 bases, leaving 11 bases between the germline ends. Germline-derived CDR1 and CDR2 are ENHRY and SYGVKD. The CDR3 sequence is 15 residues long. The CDR3 DNA follows: TGTGCCATCAGTGAGCATGGGGCCACCACAGATACGCAGTATTTT. It encodes CAISEHGATTDTQYF.

This rearrangement joins TRBV5-1 to TRBJ2-3; 15 nucleotides align to TRBD2. CDR3 length: 19 residues. Germline CDR1 SGHRS, CDR2 YFSETQ. Losses at the gene ends were 4 bases for V and 0 bases for J; bases not matched to a gene: 9. The CDR3 is CASSNTGTSGGTSTDTQYF. As DNA, the CDR3 is TGCGCCAGCAGCAACACCGGGACTAGCGGGGGGACTAGCACAGATACGCAGTATTTT.

This clone was picked up one time. V usage is TRBV9 and J usage is TRBJ1-4; TRBD1 matches 8 bases. The CDR3 runs to 15 residues. Germline CDR1 reads SGDLS; CDR2 reads YYNGEE. The V gene end was trimmed by 3 bases and the J gene end by 8 bases; junction bases not matched to a gene: 9. The CDR3, as DNA: TGTGCCAGCAGCGCTTCAGGGGGCTTTTACGAAAAACTGTTTTTT. Protein: CASSASGGFYEKLFF.

The V and J genes are TRBV7-2 and TRBJ1-2; D is ambiguous. Trimming pared 1 base from V and 7 bases from J, leaving 10 bases between. The V gene's germline CDR1 is SGHTA and CDR2 FQGNSA. There are 13 residues in the CDR3. The CDR3 here is CASSLGPRGGYTF. In DNA, the CDR3 is TGTGCCAGCAGCTTAGGGCCCCGGGGTGGCTACACCTTC. Supplemented by reference TRBV7-2 and TRBJ1-2, the full variable domain reads GAGVSQSPSNKVTEKGKDVELRCDPISGHTALYWYRQSLGQGLEFLIYFQGNSAPDKSGLPSDRFSAERTGGSVSTLTIQRTQQEDSAVYLCASSLGPRGGYTFGSGTRLTVV.